This T cell receptor (beta chain) was profiled in a study of shared clonotypes between healthy human individuals. The wider study: With ages of 18 to 49, the donors were a couple of women and a few men. Regarding the study as a whole: Generation probabilities of non-shared clonotypes were lower (relative to those shared by all four donors).

Cells designated naive CD8 were CD45RO-negative and were positively selected for CCR7, with terminally differentiated effector memory CD45RA+ cells excluded. Donors, without exception, were Caucasian adults residing in Nashville, Tennessee. Germline trimming cut 3 bases from V and 5 bases from J; bases unmatched to any gene: 12. This CDR3 is 16 amino acids long. Germline V gene lookup returns CDR1 SNHLY and CDR2 FYNNEI. As concerns this clone: Its specificity is not known.

TCRdb's copy holds only in-frame clones and misses some; the assay was immunoSEQ multiplex PCR. The repertoire includes approximately 2,000,000 clones, just under 95% of them detected once, and around 1.8% sits in the top ten. The sequence derives from a young man in good health. Some clones in this sample may be carry-over from other donors' samples. The material sequenced was naive CD8+ T cells from PBMCs. The chain has TRBV2 and TRBJ1-1; TRBD1 matches at 7 bases. This CDR3 reads CASSDSVRGRRTEAFF. The DNA for the CDR3 is TGTGCCAGCAGTGATTCGGTGAGGGGGCGTAGAACTGAAGCTTTCTTT. Supplemented by reference TRBV2 and TRBJ1-1, the full variable domain reads EPEVTQTPSHQVTQMGQEVILRCVPISNHLYFYWYRQILGQKVEFLVSFYNNEISEKSEIFDDQFSVERPDGSNFTLKIRSTKLEDSAMYFCASSDSVRGRRTEAFFGQGTRLTVV.